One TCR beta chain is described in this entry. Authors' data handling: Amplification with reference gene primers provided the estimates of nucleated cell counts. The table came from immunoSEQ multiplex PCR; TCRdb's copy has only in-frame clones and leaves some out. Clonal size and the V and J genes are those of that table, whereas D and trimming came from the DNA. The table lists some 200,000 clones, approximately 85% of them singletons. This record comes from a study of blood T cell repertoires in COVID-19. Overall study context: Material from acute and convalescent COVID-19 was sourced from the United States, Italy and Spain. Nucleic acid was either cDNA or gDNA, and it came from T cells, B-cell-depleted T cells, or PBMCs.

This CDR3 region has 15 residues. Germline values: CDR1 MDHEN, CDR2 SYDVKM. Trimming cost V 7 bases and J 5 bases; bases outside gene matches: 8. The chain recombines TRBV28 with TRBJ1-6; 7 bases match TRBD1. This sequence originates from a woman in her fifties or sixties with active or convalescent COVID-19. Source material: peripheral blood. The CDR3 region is CASNQGGRDNSPLHF. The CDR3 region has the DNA TGTGCCAGCAACCAGGGGGGCAGGGATAATTCACCCCTCCACTTT.